The clone carrying this T cell receptor (beta chain) showed up just a few times. Its antigen remains unknown. The entry originates in a study of T cells in Graves' hyperthyroidism and ophthalmopathy. Newly diagnosed hyperthyroidism, duration under 2 months, in patients aged 18 to 65. CDR1 and CDR2 from the germline V gene are LGHDT and YNNKEL (reference sequence). V trimming: 8 bases; J trimming: 4 bases; junction bases outside the gene matches: 2. This CDR3 comprises 14 residues. Authors of the study amplified TCR beta CDR3 regions from RNA transcripts. HTBI primers were used for first-round RT-PCR of the TCR CDR3. TCRdb re-derived calls from the multiplex PCR reads in MiXCR, one entry per CDR3 protein. The table has around 250,000 distinct CDR3 sequences, roughly 14% seen once. The study, taken as a whole, reports: Blood also carried most thyroid clonotypes expanded above 0.001.

The chain uses TRBV3-1 and TRBJ2-2, with 12 bases that match TRBD2. The source is a woman in her forties with Graves' hyperthyroidism that later progressed to Graves' ophthalmopathy. The sequencing input was blood. The CDR3 nucleotides read TGTGCCAGCGGGGGACTAGCGGGCACCGGGGAGCTGTTTTTT. Protein sequence: CASGGLAGTGELFF.